The source of this TCR beta chain is a study of blood T cell repertoires in COVID-19. The wider study: From T cells, B-cell-depleted T cells, or PBMCs came the material, which was cDNA or gDNA.

The assay was immunoSEQ multiplex PCR, and TCRdb's table has in-frame clones only and misses some. The profile covers about 200,000 clones, with roughly 83% appearing a single time and 5% to 7% taken by the ten largest. Trimming shortened V by 0 bases and J by 4 bases, and 8 bases separated the two germline ends. CDR1 and CDR2 (germline): SGHRS, YFSETQ. The CDR3 covers 14 residues. The genes are TRBV5-1 and TRBJ2-1; D gene uncertain. Sequencing input: PBMCs or T cells enriched from blood (not recorded which). The sequence was obtained from a middle-aged man with acute COVID-19. The CDR3: CASSLDWLYNEQFF. The CDR3 bases are TGCGCCAGCAGCTTGGATTGGCTGTACAATGAGCAGTTCTTC. Filled out from reference TRBV5-1 and TRBJ2-1, the complete variable domain reads KAGVTQTPRYLIKTRGQQVTLSCSPISGHRSVSWYQQTPGQGLQFLFEYFSETQRNKGNFPGRFSGRQFSNSRSEMNVSTLELGDSALYLCASSLDWLYNEQFFGPGTRLTVL.